The sample holds many counts of the clone carrying this TCR beta chain. Its matching antigen is unknown. This sample is drawn from a study of identical twins. Study-level points and caveats: Sharing of beta out-of-frame sequences by twins showed a weaker excess.

Germline CDR1 reads SGHTA; CDR2 reads FQGNSA. V was clipped by 0 bases and J by 3 bases, with 9 bases between them. This CDR3 contains 15 residues. TCRdb analysed the 5' RACE reads with MiXCR anew, one entry per CDR3 protein. The table lists 350,000 to 600,000 distinct CDR3 sequences, 11% to 15% of them singletons. A further study also used this sample, focusing on yellow fever vaccine responses in identical twins.

The clonotype was recovered from a woman between 18 and 29 years old in good health. The specimen sequenced was CD4+ T cells sorted from blood. The V call is TRBV7-2, the J call TRBJ1-5, with D maybe TRBD1 (5 bases). CDR3 in DNA: TGTGCCAGCAGCTTAGCAGGGGCGAACAATCAGCCCCAGCATTTT. Translating gives CASSLAGANNQPQHF. Full variable domain (outside the CDR3, taken from reference TRBV7-2 and TRBJ1-5): GAGVSQSPSNKVTEKGKDVELRCDPISGHTALYWYRQSLGQGLEFLIYFQGNSAPDKSGLPSDRFSAERTGGSVSTLTIQRTQQEDSAVYLCASSLAGANNQPQHFGDGTRLSIL.